Below are 19 T cell receptor beta chains sequenced from a single sample in a study of blood T cell repertoires in COVID-19. Sequenced by immunoSEQ multiplex PCR; TCRdb stores in-frame clones only, minus some. The repertoire holds 190,000 or so clones, with around nine tenths as singletons. Sequencing input: peripheral blood. All receptors derive from a woman aged 18-29 years who had recovered from COVID-19.

This rearrangement joins TRBV4-3 to TRBJ2-3, with D possibly matching TRBD2 (5 bases). The CDR3 spans 16 residues. Trimming cost V 0 bases and J 3 bases, with 13 bases left between them. Germline V gene data show CDR1 as LGHNA and CDR2 as YSLEER. The CDR3 sequence: CASSQDILTTTDTQYF. The CDR3 nucleotides read TGCGCCAGCAGCCAAGATATCCTGACTACGACAGATACGCAGTATTTT.

This sequence joins TRBV19 and TRBJ1-1; D might be TRBD1 (5 bases). Germline V gene lookup returns CDR1 LNHDA and CDR2 SQIVND (reference sequence). CDR3 length: 12 amino acids. Trimming stripped 7 bases from V and 8 bases from J, with 14 bases between. This CDR3 reads CASIWEGTEAFF. CDR3 DNA sequence: TGTGCCAGTATTTGGGAGGGGACCGAAGCTTTCTTT.

CDR3 nucleotide sequence: TGTGCCAGTAGTATAGTCCGGGAGAGTGGAAACACCATATATTTT. Translated, it gives CASSIVRESGNTIYF. This chain connects TRBV19 to TRBJ1-3; D uncertain. The CDR3 runs 15 residues. V was pared by 1 base and J by 3 bases, with 10 bases between. Germline V gene lookup returns CDR1 LNHDA and CDR2 SQIVND (reference sequence).

The chain links TRBV11-2 to TRBJ2-3; D gene unclear. V was clipped by 1 base and J by 3 bases, with 11 bases between them. CDR1 is SGHAT and CDR2 is FQNNGV in the germline V gene. The CDR3 loop spans 15 amino acids. This CDR3 reads CASSLGLVVTDTQYF. The CDR3 coding sequence is TGTGCCAGCAGCTTAGGATTGGTAGTGACAGATACGCAGTATTTT.

This chain uses TRBV27 with TRBJ2-5; 12 bases align to TRBD2. The CDR3 loop spans 15 amino acids. V was clipped by 4 bases and J by 7 bases; unmatched bases: 7. CDR1 and CDR2 (germline): MNHEY, SMNVEV (reference sequence). The CDR3 is CASSWTSGTRGTQYF. The CDR3 DNA follows: TGTGCCAGCAGTTGGACTAGCGGGACCCGAGGGACCCAGTACTTC.

This CDR3 reads CASRKTGSTEAFF. The CDR3 DNA follows: TGTGCCAGCAGGAAGACAGGGTCCACTGAAGCTTTCTTT. The chain joins TRBV5-4 to TRBJ1-1; TRBD1 matches 7 bases. The CDR3 totals 13 residues. The junction had 5 bases not matched to a gene; V was cut back by 5 bases and J by 4 bases. CDR1 and CDR2 (germline): SGHNT, YYREEE (reference sequence). Looking up the rest from reference TRBV5-4 and TRBJ1-1 gives the full variable domain: ETGVTQSPTHLIKTRGQQVTLRCSSQSGHNTVSWYQQALGQGPQFIFQYYREEENGRGNFPPRFSGLQFPNYSSELNVNALELDDSALYLCASRKTGSTEAFFGQGTRLTVV.

This clone came up a few times. The rearrangement links TRBV9 to TRBJ1-5, with no clear D. The germline gives CDR1 SGDLS, CDR2 YYNGEE. Trimming took off 4 bases at V and 9 bases at J, with 14 bases between the two ends. CDR3 length: 13 amino acids. CDR3 protein: CASSYGLAAPQHF. DNA of the CDR3: TGTGCCAGCAGCTACGGCTTAGCGGCGCCCCAGCATTTT.

The chain links TRBV4-2 to TRBJ2-1; possible D gene TRBD2, 6 bases. Germline CDR1 is LGHNA and CDR2 is YNFKEQ. The V end was cut by 1 base, the J end by 5 bases, with 12 bases between. The CDR3 loop spans 15 amino acids. Here the CDR3 DNA reads TGTGCCAGCAGCCAAGGATTCGGGGAGGACAATGAGCAGTTCTTC. Amino acids: CASSQGFGEDNEQFF.

A note on this clone: The sample contains more than one DNA sequence encoding this CDR3. The chain combines TRBV2 with TRBJ1-3, with 7 bases that match TRBD1. Germline V gene sequence: CDR1 SNHLY, CDR2 FYNNEI. CDR3 length: 14 residues. V lost 9 bases and J lost 0; bases outside the gene matches: 5. The CDR3 DNA follows: TGTGCCAGGACTACAGGGGACTCTGGAAACACCATATATTTT. Translated, it gives CARTTGDSGNTIYF.

This clone was seen only once. The gene calls are TRBV24-1 and TRBJ2-3; 7 bases are shared with TRBD2. This CDR3 comprises 15 residues. From germline, CDR1 is KGHDR and CDR2 SFDVKD. Trimming removed 9 bases from V and 0 bases from J; junction bases left unmatched: 8. The CDR3 region is CATGGGSDSTDTQYF. The CDR3 DNA sequence: TGTGCCACCGGGGGGGGGTCAGATAGCACAGATACGCAGTATTTT.

This chain uses TRBV7-3 with TRBJ2-1; D possibly corresponds to TRBD2 (6 bases). Germline loops: CDR1 SGHTA, CDR2 FQGTGA. There are 16 residues in the CDR3. The V end lost 2 bases, the J end lost 6 bases, and 17 bases lay between the germline ends. The CDR3 region is CASSLGGAARFNEQFF. CDR3 bases: TGTGCCAGCAGCTTAGGAGGGGCAGCCCGATTCAATGAGCAGTTCTTC.

The rearrangement joins TRBV6-2 or TRBV6-3 to TRBJ1-6, with D perhaps TRBD1 (6 bases). Germline V CDR1 and CDR2: MNHEY, SVGEGT. The CDR3 runs to 15 residues. Between the trimmed V and J ends, which lost 6 bases and 8 bases, there was a span of 17 bases. CDR3 bases: TGTGCCAGCAGCCATGGACAGCAAATTTATTCACCCCTCCACTTT. Its translation is CASSHGQQIYSPLHF.

This clone has a handful of counts. The chain uses TRBV6-5 and TRBJ2-1; maybe TRBD1 (7 bases). Germline assignment: CDR1 MNHEY and CDR2 SVGAGI. The V and J ends lost 6 bases and 2 bases respectively, with 14 bases between them. The CDR3 is 15 amino acids. The CDR3 sequence: CASSRGTETYNEQFF. The CDR3 bases are TGTGCCAGCAGCCGCGGGACAGAAACCTACAATGAGCAGTTCTTC.

J is TRBJ1-1 and V is TRBV10-2, with a weak D call TRBD1 (5 bases). Trimming cost V 7 bases and J 5 bases, with 17 bases left between them. Germline assignment: CDR1 WSHSY and CDR2 SAAADI. The CDR3 is 14 residues long. This chain's CDR3 is CASTLTGGSTEAFF. CDR3 nucleotides: TGCGCCAGCACATTAACGGGGGGTAGTACTGAAGCTTTCTTT.

The V and J genes are TRBV4-1 and TRBJ2-1, with D perhaps matching TRBD1 (6 bases). This CDR3 contains 16 residues. CDR1 is MGHRA, CDR2 YSYEKL, per germline. V shed 2 bases and J shed 4 bases, with 15 bases lying between them. The CDR3 coding sequence is TGCGCCAGCAGCCAACCGGGACACCGAAGATACAATGAGCAGTTCTTC. This translates into CASSQPGHRRYNEQFF.

The rearrangement joins TRBV5-1 to TRBJ2-2; 8 bases match TRBD1. Germline-derived CDR1 and CDR2 are SGHRS and YFSETQ. V gave up 2 bases and J gave up 5 bases; unmatched junction bases: 2. This CDR3 has 14 residues. CDR3 nucleotides: TGCGCCAGCAGCTTACAGGGGGTAACCGGGGAGCTGTTTTTT. Its protein is CASSLQGVTGELFF.

The chain is built from TRBV2 and TRBJ2-2, with 7 bases matching TRBD2. The ends lost 6 bases at V and 0 bases at J; junction bases unmatched: 4. CDR1 and CDR2 from the germline V gene are SNHLY and FYNNEI. This CDR3 has 15 residues. CDR3: CASRNSGSNTGELFF. DNA for the CDR3: TGTGCCAGCAGGAATAGCGGGTCGAACACCGGGGAGCTGTTTTTT.

The rearrangement links TRBV3-1 (or the pseudogene TRBV3-2) to TRBJ1-5, with D hard to call. The CDR3 sequence is 15 residues long. The V gene's germline CDR1 is LGHDT and CDR2 YNNKEL (reference sequence). The germline V and J ends were trimmed by 0 bases and 0 bases, with 6 bases remaining between them. The CDR3 DNA is TGTGCCAGCAGCCAAGAGTATTCTAGCAATCAGCCCCAGCATTTT. Its protein product is CASSQEYSSNQPQHF.

The chain has TRBV6-5 and TRBJ2-1; 7 bases are a match to TRBD2. CDR1 MNHEY and CDR2 SVGAGI come from the germline V gene. The V segment lost 0 bases and the J segment 1 base; nucleotides outside the gene matches: 0. This CDR3 has 15 amino acids. The CDR3 spells CASSYSGGSYNEQFF. CDR3 DNA sequence: TGTGCCAGCAGTTACTCCGGGGGGTCCTACAATGAGCAGTTCTTC.